The clone carrying this T cell receptor (beta chain) was seen many times. Antigen: not known. CDR3 length: 15 residues. V trimming: 6 bases; J trimming: 7 bases; junction bases outside the gene matches: 9. The data originate from a study of identical twins. Whole-study results and caveats: The study drew conclusions from cross-sectional statistical analysis, not from following the same donors. In cord blood, abundant beta clonotypes had fewer insertions; memory showed no trend.

TCRdb recomputed calls from the 5' RACE reads with MiXCR, one row per CDR3 protein. Of roughly 720,000 distinct CDR3 sequences detected, 18% appear once; the ten largest clones hold about 12%. The sample was also linked to a second study, of T cells expressing NK-cell markers. That work contributes: It was from sorted CD3+CD56+NKG2C+, CD3+CD56+NKG2C- and CD3+CD56-NKG2C+ T cells that TCR beta repertoires came. Seven HCMV-seropositive donors and one seronegative donor made up the eight sequenced donors.

J is TRBJ2-2 and V is TRBV12-3 or TRBV12-4; 9 bases agree with TRBD2. The TCR originated in a woman in her late teens or twenties in good health. Sequencing was carried out using PBMCs. CDR3 bases: TGTGCCAGCAGGATTGCGGGAGGGCCGGTCGGGGAGCTGTTTTTT. Translating gives CASRIAGGPVGELFF.